This paragraph covers one T cell receptor (beta chain) sequence. This record belongs to a study of blood T cell repertoires in COVID-19. The CDR3 runs to 15 residues. The ends lost 4 bases at V and 6 bases at J; junction bases unmatched: 8. Germline CDR1 SNHLY, CDR2 FYNNEI. The table came from immunoSEQ multiplex PCR; TCRdb's copy has only in-frame clones and leaves some out. The sample has some 42,000 clones; roughly three quarters are singletons. The sequencing input was peripheral blood. The V call is TRBV2, the J call TRBJ2-2; 7 positions agree with TRBD1. The origin of this receptor is a man older than 75 with acute or convalescent COVID-19. CDR3 nucleotides: TGTGCCAGCAGTGCGACAGGGATTAACGCCGGGGAGCTGTTTTTT. Translation gives CASSATGINAGELFF.